This T cell receptor beta chain was documented in a study of molecular identifiers for immune sequencing clone quantification. Study-wide results and limits: Clones exceeding 20 RNA copies carried over 99% of effector molecules but under 1% of naive-cell molecules.

Naive CD8 sequencing libraries were generated from approximately 20,000 to 1,000,000 sorted cells, with 10%, 30% or 50% RNA as input. This CDR3 has 17 residues. The trim removed 5 bases at V and 0 bases at J, leaving 11 bases unmatched. The germline CDR1 and CDR2 sequences are SEHNR and FQNEAQ (reference sequence). This clonotype occurred many times. What it binds is not known. TCRdb reprocessed the PCR reads via MiXCR and lists one record per CDR3 protein. Of tens of thousands of distinct CDR3 sequences in the sample, 15% to 20% were seen once. The chain employs TRBV7-9 and TRBJ2-3; 7 bases fit TRBD2. The specimen sequenced was naive CD8+ T cells from blood, with Jurkat cell RNA spiked in. Subset defined: FACS-sorted CD8+CD4-CCR7+CD45RA+ naive T cells. The clonotype originates from a human donor in good health. Some libraries in this study had Jurkat cell RNA spiked in. The CDR3 bases are TGTGCCAGCAGCCACTTTCAAGCGGGAACTAGCACAGATACGCAGTATTTT. Protein: CASSHFQAGTSTDTQYF.